Below are 2 T cell receptor beta chains sequenced from a single sample in a study of T cell responses to AZD1222 COVID-19 vaccine. Produced via immunoSEQ multiplex PCR; TCRdb's table is partial and in-frame only. The repertoire has 150,000 or so clones, roughly nine tenths of them found once; the top ten carry more than 1.4%. The starting material was peripheral blood, obtained on day 0 of AZD1222 vaccination. Source of these receptors: an adult in good health.

With regard to this clone: Within the sample, other DNA sequences also encode this same CDR3. The V and J genes are TRBV11-2 and TRBJ2-1; D uncertain. Trimming cost V 5 bases and J 0 bases, with 8 bases left between them. The CDR3 consists of 14 residues. Germline values: CDR1 SGHAT, CDR2 FQNNGV. DNA for the CDR3: TGTGCCAGCAGCCTAAGTGGCTCCTACAATGAGCAGTTCTTC. It is translated as CASSLSGSYNEQFF.

The chain recombines TRBV18 with TRBJ1-3; D remains unclear. The germline CDR1 and CDR2 sequences are KGHSH and LQKENI. The CDR3 consists of 14 residues. The germline V and J ends were trimmed by 8 bases and 4 bases, with 15 bases remaining between them. Here the CDR3 DNA reads TGTGCCAGCCGCGACGGCTCGCAAGGAAACACCATATATTTT. It yields the protein CASRDGSQGNTIYF.